This TCR beta chain was recovered during a study of shared clonotypes between healthy human individuals. About the study: Samples came from a couple of female and three male donors aged 18 to 49.

General study findings and limits: Tissue TCR repertoires likely differ from these blood-only repertoires.

Points on this clone: Its antigen is undetermined.

Assay: immunoSEQ multiplex PCR; the TCRdb copy retains only in-frame clones and omits some. The data show about 470,000 clones, roughly 77% seen once. Trimming removed 0 bases at V and 2 bases at J, with 14 bases between. Germline V CDR1 and CDR2: MNHEY, SMNVEV (reference sequence). This CDR3 has 16 amino acids. V is TRBV27 and J is TRBJ2-7; the D is unclear. The source of this sequence is a woman aged 40 to 50 in good health. Some clones in this sample may be carry-over from other donors' samples. Specimen: PBMCs. In nucleotides, the CDR3 is TGTGCCAGCAGTTTATCGGTTGAAAGGCATACCTACGAGCAGTACTTC. Protein sequence: CASSLSVERHTYEQYF.